One and the same sample provided the 19 T cell receptor beta chains below, sequenced in a study of T-cell memory formation after mild COVID-19. From the 5' RACE reads, TCRdb called clonotypes with MiXCR, one entry per CDR3 protein. The table records about 240,000 distinct CDR3 sequences, 8% to 9.5% of them present only once. The sample was PBMCs or a T cell subset sorted from them (not recorded which). The receptors originated from a young man who had mild COVID-19 (a few samples of this study predate the infection). Cell type and time point are not known.

This clonotype has a count of ten or more. The CDR3 DNA follows: TGTGCCAGCAGTTCGACAGTAACCCAGCATTTT. Translation gives CASSSTVTQHF. This rearrangement joins TRBV12-3 or TRBV12-4 to TRBJ1-5, with a tentative D call TRBD1 (5 bases). The CDR3 runs 11 residues. V lost 4 bases and J lost 11, with 9 bases in between.

This clonotype occurred a few times. The J gene is TRBJ2-1, the V gene TRBV4-3; 7 bases fit TRBD1. CDR3 length: 15 residues. The V gene end was trimmed by 1 base and the J gene end by 4 bases; junction bases not matched to a gene: 4. Germline assignment: CDR1 LGHNA and CDR2 YSLEER. The CDR3 spells CASSQGPTGYNEQFF. In nucleotides, the CDR3 is TGCGCCAGCAGCCAAGGCCCGACAGGGTACAATGAGCAGTTCTTC.

The rearrangement uses TRBV29-1 and TRBJ1-1; D is perhaps TRBD1 (5 bases). The CDR3 sequence is 13 residues long. Germline V gene lookup returns CDR1 SQVTM and CDR2 ANQGSEA. Trimming removed 4 bases at V and 4 bases at J, with 13 bases between. The CDR3 nucleotides read TGCAGCGTTGCTGCCGACGGGGGCACTGAAGCTTTCTTT. This codes for CSVAADGGTEAFF.

This clonotype occurred many times. The chain combines TRBV7-9 with TRBJ2-1; D remains ambiguous. This CDR3 region has 14 residues. Germline CDR1 reads SEHNR; CDR2 reads FQNEAQ (reference sequence). Trimming left V 5 bases short and J 10 bases short, with 18 bases between. Written as DNA, the CDR3 is TGTGCCAGCAGCCCGGTTTCGGCATCCGGCGAGCAGTTCTTC. As protein: CASSPVSASGEQFF.

The sample holds a few counts of this clonotype. The rearrangement links TRBV5-4 to TRBJ1-1; possible D gene TRBD1, 5 bases. The CDR3 covers 15 residues. CDR1 and CDR2 from the germline V gene are SGHNT and YYREEE (reference sequence). Trimming stripped 4 bases from V and 0 bases from J, with 13 bases between. The CDR3 protein is CASSVLREVNTEAFF. The CDR3 DNA is TGTGCCAGCAGCGTCCTCAGGGAGGTGAACACTGAAGCTTTCTTT.

Details on this clonotype: Possible read error: a much larger clone is one base away. Here the CDR3 DNA reads TGTGCCAGCAGTTACGGGCAGGGGTGGTACGAGCAGTACTTC. It specifies CASSYGQGWYEQYF. The chain carries TRBV6-5 and TRBJ2-7; TRBD1 might be the D (6 bases). V gave up 2 bases and J gave up 4 bases, with 12 bases separating them. CDR1 is MNHEY and CDR2 is SVGAGI in the germline V gene. CDR3 length: 14 residues.

This clonotype occurred many times. The chain combines TRBV10-3 with TRBJ2-5; D may be TRBD1 (5 bases). This CDR3 spans 13 amino acids. V was pared by 7 bases and J by 5 bases, with 14 bases between. Germline lookup yields CDR1 ENHRY and CDR2 SYGVKD. CDR3: CAITHDSSETQYF. The DNA for the CDR3 is TGTGCCATCACACACGACAGTTCGGAGACCCAGTACTTC.

The V and J genes are TRBV20-1 and TRBJ1-2, with D uncertain. This CDR3 has 12 amino acids. Trimming cost V 2 bases and J 0 bases, with 4 bases left between them. Germline CDR1 reads DFQATT; CDR2 reads SNEGSKA (reference sequence). The CDR3 loop reads CSARPSNYGYTF. CDR3 bases: TGCAGTGCTAGACCCTCTAACTATGGCTACACCTTC.

The chain links TRBV6-5 to TRBJ1-2; D is possibly TRBD1 (6 bases). The CDR3 is made up of 13 amino acids. The V and J ends lost 6 bases and 4 bases respectively, with 12 bases between them. CDR1 and CDR2 (germline): MNHEY, SVGAGI. CDR3 residues: CASSLDSVYGYTF. The CDR3, as DNA: TGTGCCAGCAGCTTGGACAGCGTCTATGGCTACACCTTC.

This clonotype was seen at least ten times. The V call is TRBV4-3, the J call TRBJ2-6, with D perhaps matching TRBD1 (6 bases). CDR3 length: 16 amino acids. Germline lookup yields CDR1 LGHNA and CDR2 YSLEER. V was cut by 3 bases and J by 0 bases, with 9 bases left in between. The CDR3 DNA follows: TGCGCCAGCAGCCAGGACAGTCCCTCTGGGGCCAACGTCCTGACTTTC. Its translation is CASSQDSPSGANVLTF.

CDR3 DNA: TGTGCCACCAGTGATCAGCGGGCAGGGGGCGATGAGCAGTTCTTC. Its translation is CATSDQRAGGDEQFF. This chain links TRBV24-1 with TRBJ2-1; 8 nucleotides match TRBD1. In germline, CDR1 is KGHDR, CDR2 SFDVKD. Losses at the gene ends were 3 bases for V and 8 bases for J; bases not matched to a gene: 8. This CDR3 contains 15 residues.

This clonotype was seen only a few times. The chain uses TRBV4-2 and TRBJ2-2; 15 positions agree with TRBD2. CDR1 is LGHNA, CDR2 YNFKEQ, per germline. CDR3 length: 18 amino acids. With V trimmed by 3 bases and J by 4 bases, 6 bases remained unmatched. The CDR3 is CASSHGLAGGAGTGELFF. CDR3 DNA sequence: TGTGCCAGCAGCCATGGACTAGCGGGGGGGGCAGGCACCGGGGAGCTGTTTTTT.

CDR3 region: CAWSAVITEAFF. CDR3 sequence (DNA): TGTGCCTGGAGTGCTGTGATCACTGAAGCTTTCTTT. The V and J genes are TRBV30 and TRBJ1-1; D ambiguous. Trimming removed 1 base at V and 4 bases at J, with 7 bases between. The CDR3 runs 12 residues. Germline CDR1 GTSNPN, CDR2 SVGIG (reference sequence). The variable domain in full, completed from reference TRBV30 and TRBJ1-1, reads SQTIHQWPATLVQPVGSPLSLECTVEGTSNPNLYWYRQAAGRGLQLLFYSVGIGQISSEVPQNLSASRPQDRQFILSSKKLLLSDSGFYLCAWSAVITEAFFGQGTRLTVV.

This clonotype was counted a few times. The CDR3 coding sequence is TGTGCCAGCAGCCTAAATGGACTGCAAACAGATACGCAGTATTTT. This sequence encodes CASSLNGLQTDTQYF. The chain combines TRBV6-5 with TRBJ2-3; tentative D call: TRBD2 (5 bases). Germline loops: CDR1 MNHEY, CDR2 SVGAGI. V dropped 6 bases and J dropped 3 bases, with 16 bases sitting between them. The CDR3 contains 15 residues.

There are a few counts of this clonotype. The V call is TRBV11-2, the J call TRBJ2-3, with a weak D call TRBD1 (6 bases). The germline V and J ends were trimmed by 5 bases and 0 bases, with 12 bases remaining between them. The length of the CDR3 is 15 residues. The germline gives CDR1 SGHAT, CDR2 FQNNGV. The CDR3 coding sequence is TGTGCCAGCAGCCCGAGACAGGAAAGCACAGATACGCAGTATTTT. Translating it yields CASSPRQESTDTQYF.

This clonotype was counted a few times. The V gene is TRBV4-3, the J gene TRBJ1-1, with a possible D match to TRBD1 (5 bases). Per germline, CDR1 LGHNA and CDR2 YSLEER. The CDR3 is 15 residues long. Deletions cut 0 bases from V and 8 bases from J, with 16 bases between. This chain's CDR3 is CASSQDPGTEAEAFF. CDR3 DNA sequence: TGCGCCAGCAGCCAAGATCCGGGGACGGAGGCAGAAGCTTTCTTT.

The table lists this clonotype with a few counts. V and J are TRBV2 and TRBJ2-2, with 12 bases that match TRBD2. The CDR3 length is 14 residues. Germline loops: CDR1 SNHLY, CDR2 FYNNEI. V trimming: 9 bases; J trimming: 5 bases; junction bases outside the gene matches: 4. DNA of the CDR3: TGTGCCAGAGGACTAGCGGGGATTACCGGGGAGCTGTTTTTT. This gives the protein CARGLAGITGELFF. Complete variable domain (other parts from reference TRBV2 and TRBJ2-2): EPEVTQTPSHQVTQMGQEVILRCVPISNHLYFYWYRQILGQKVEFLVSFYNNEISEKSEIFDDQFSVERPDGSNFTLKIRSTKLEDSAMYFCARGLAGITGELFFGEGSRLTVL.

This clonotype was found once. The DNA is omitted, as the CDR3 cannot be located on it reliably, and the CDR3 follows TCRdb's listing. The chain combines TRBV7-5 with TRBJ1-2; TRBD1 reflects the table's D call only, with no check against the DNA. TRBV7-5 is recorded as a pseudogene. The CDR3 length is 19 residues, termini included. The CDR3 loop is CISVPEARDRRLINYGYTF.

This clonotype was observed a handful of times. This sequence joins TRBV20-1 and TRBJ2-4, with 7 bases matching TRBD2. V lost 6 bases and J lost 3; bases outside the gene matches: 11. Germline V gene data show CDR1 as DFQATT and CDR2 as SNEGSKA (reference sequence). The CDR3 is 15 residues long. DNA for the CDR3: TGCAGTGCACCGTCCCTCAGCGGGGTCAAAAACATTCAGTACTTC. Translation gives CSAPSLSGVKNIQYF.